The present T cell receptor (beta chain) was sequenced within a study of T-cell memory formation after mild COVID-19. Study outcomes and limitations: For second-wave clones that peaked at day 37, SARS-CoV-2 specificity went unverified. Some SARS-CoV-2-responding clones were already detected in memory before infection.

The length of the CDR3 is 15 residues. With 2 bases clipped from V and 4 bases from J, the junction kept 5 bases outside the gene matches. Germline loops: CDR1 SGHTA, CDR2 FQGTGA. A single record per CDR3 protein comes from TCRdb applying MiXCR to the 5' RACE reads. The table has 560,000 or so distinct CDR3 sequences, 15% to 20% seen once. Remarks on this clonotype: Its specificity is unknown.

The sequence was collected from an adult woman who had mild COVID-19 (a few samples of this study predate the infection). Cell type and time point are not known. The chain recombines TRBV7-3 with TRBJ2-1, with TRBD2 identical over 7 bases. The specimen sequenced was PBMCs or a T cell subset sorted from them (not recorded which). The CDR3 DNA sequence: TGTGCCAGCAGCTTAGGCCGGGGGGTTTACAATGAGCAGTTCTTC. Protein sequence: CASSLGRGVYNEQFF.